This T cell receptor (beta chain) derives from a study of vaccination and CD4 T cells after COVID-19. Study-wide background: Convalescent donors totaled six males and four females, including two who were Hispanic.

Noted time point: late sampling 161 to 241 days after vaccination in a few convalescent patients. Treatment meaning: approximately nine-day PBMC culture with coronavirus spike peptide pools or control peptides (ViraFEST assay). The Oncomine TCR Beta short-read assay sequenced DNA from cultured CD4+ T cells. TCRdb redid the calling of the PCR reads with MiXCR, one entry per CDR3 protein. The sample contains fewer than 30,000 distinct CDR3 sequences, around a third of which appear only once. Germline-derived CDR1 and CDR2 are SGHTS and YDEGEE. The CDR3 extends over 15 amino acids. Trimming pared 0 bases from V and 0 bases from J, leaving 8 bases between. Notes on this clonotype: Its antigen is not identified.

The material was CD4+ T cells from blood, cultured in vitro, obtained about 7 months after SARS-CoV-2 vaccination. The chain uses TRBV5-8 and TRBJ2-3; D may be TRBD2 (5 bases). The receptor's source is a human donor who had recovered from COVID-19. CDR3 protein: CASSLDSGSTDTQYF. The CDR3 nucleotides are TGTGCCAGCAGCTTGGATTCGGGGAGCACAGATACGCAGTATTTT. Full variable domain (remainder filled in from reference TRBV5-8 and TRBJ2-3): EAGVTQSPTHLIKTRGQQATLRCSPISGHTSVYWYQQALGLGLQFLLWYDEGEERNRGNFPPRFSGRQFPNYSSELNVNALELEDSALYLCASSLDSGSTDTQYFGPGTRLTVL.